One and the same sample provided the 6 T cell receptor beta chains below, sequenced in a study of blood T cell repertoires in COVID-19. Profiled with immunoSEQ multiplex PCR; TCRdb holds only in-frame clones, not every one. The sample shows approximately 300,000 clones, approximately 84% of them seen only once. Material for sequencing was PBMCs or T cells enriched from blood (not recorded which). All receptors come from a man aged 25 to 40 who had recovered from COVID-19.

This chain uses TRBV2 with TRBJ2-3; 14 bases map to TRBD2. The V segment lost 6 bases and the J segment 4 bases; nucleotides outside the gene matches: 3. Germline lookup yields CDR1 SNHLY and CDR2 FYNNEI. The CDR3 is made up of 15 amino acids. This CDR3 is CASRETSGGADTQYF. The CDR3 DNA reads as TGTGCCAGCAGGGAGACTAGCGGGGGGGCAGATACGCAGTATTTT.

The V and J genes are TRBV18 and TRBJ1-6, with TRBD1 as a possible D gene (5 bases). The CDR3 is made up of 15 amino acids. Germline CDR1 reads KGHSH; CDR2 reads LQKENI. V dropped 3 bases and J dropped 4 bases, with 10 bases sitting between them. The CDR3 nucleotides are TGTGCCAGCTCACCGGCAGGGTATTATAATTCACCCCTCCACTTT. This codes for CASSPAGYYNSPLHF.

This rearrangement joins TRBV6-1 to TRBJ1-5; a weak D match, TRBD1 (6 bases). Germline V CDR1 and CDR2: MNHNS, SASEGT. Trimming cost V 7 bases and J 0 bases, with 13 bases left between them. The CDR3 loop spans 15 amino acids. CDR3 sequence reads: CASIQTGYSNQPQHF. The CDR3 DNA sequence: TGTGCCAGCATTCAAACAGGGTATAGCAATCAGCCCCAGCATTTT.

CDR3 coding DNA: TGTGCCAGCAAGCAACAGGGGGCTAATGAAAAACTGTTTTTT. It codes for CASKQQGANEKLFF. V usage is TRBV3-1 (or the pseudogene TRBV3-2) and J usage is TRBJ1-4; 8 nucleotides line up with TRBD1. Trimming removed 7 bases from V and 3 bases from J; junction bases left unmatched: 4. Germline CDR1 is LGHDT and CDR2 is YNNKEL (reference sequence). The CDR3 length is 14 residues.

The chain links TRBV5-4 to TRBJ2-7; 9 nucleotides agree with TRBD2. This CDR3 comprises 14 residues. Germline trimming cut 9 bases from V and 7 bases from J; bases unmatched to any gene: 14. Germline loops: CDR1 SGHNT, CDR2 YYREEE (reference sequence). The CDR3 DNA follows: TGTGCCACCGGAGCGGGGGGCCCTAGAGAGGAGCAGTACTTC. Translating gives CATGAGGPREEQYF.

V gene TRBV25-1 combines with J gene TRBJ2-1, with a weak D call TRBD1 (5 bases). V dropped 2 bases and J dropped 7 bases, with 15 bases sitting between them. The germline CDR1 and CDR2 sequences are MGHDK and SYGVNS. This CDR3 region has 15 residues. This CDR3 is CASSEGSQGQNEQFF. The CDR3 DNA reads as TGTGCCAGCAGTGAAGGATCCCAGGGTCAAAATGAGCAGTTCTTC.